A single sample gave rise to the 14 T cell receptor beta chains below, sequenced in a study of early T cells in non-severe SARS-CoV-2 infection. TCRdb reanalysed the 5' RACE reads using MiXCR and keeps one entry per CDR3 protein. The profile shows tens of thousands of distinct CDR3 sequences, about 19% of them singletons. This specimen consisted of whole blood, obtained at baseline. The source is an adult who was a healthcare worker with PCR-confirmed SARS-CoV-2 infection or an uninfected control (not recorded which).

The rearrangement links TRBV7-2 to TRBJ2-7, with 9 bases fitting TRBD2. Germline assignment: CDR1 SGHTA and CDR2 FQGNSA. The trim removed 5 bases at V and 0 bases at J, leaving 5 bases unmatched. This CDR3 contains 15 residues. The CDR3 reads CASSPRTSVSYEQYF. CDR3 in DNA: TGTGCCAGCAGCCCCAGGACTAGCGTCTCCTACGAGCAGTACTTC.

The table lists this clonotype with a few counts. The rearrangement uses TRBV2 and TRBJ2-1; D remains ambiguous. This CDR3 region has 15 residues. Looked up from germline, CDR1 is SNHLY and CDR2 is FYNNEI. Between the trimmed V and J ends, which lost 6 bases and 9 bases, there was a span of 21 bases. The CDR3 region has the DNA TGTGCCAGCAGCCGCAGGACCACCCGCGGTTTTGAGCAGTTCTTC. Translated: CASSRRTTRGFEQFF.

The table lists this clonotype with a few counts. The chain uses TRBV19 and TRBJ1-5; the D is unclear. Germline loops: CDR1 LNHDA, CDR2 SQIVND (reference sequence). The CDR3 has 13 residues. The V end was cut by 3 bases, the J end by 2 bases, with 5 bases between. The DNA of the CDR3 is TGTGCCAGTAGTATTAGCGGCAATCAGCCCCAGCATTTT. Translating it yields CASSISGNQPQHF.

The chain joins TRBV3-1 to TRBJ2-3; D remains ambiguous. Germline V gene data show CDR1 as LGHDT and CDR2 as YNNKEL (reference sequence). The CDR3 spans 13 residues. V was cut by 2 bases and J by 8 bases, with 11 bases left in between. The chain's CDR3 is CASSQPPIGTQYF. In DNA, the CDR3 is TGTGCCAGCAGCCAACCACCTATTGGTACGCAGTATTTT.

The chain recombines TRBV3-1 with TRBJ2-3; possibly TRBD1 or TRBD2 for D (5 bases each). Looked up from germline, CDR1 is LGHDT and CDR2 is YNNKEL (reference sequence). This CDR3 is 15 amino acids long. V was trimmed by 1 base and J by 6 bases, leaving 14 bases between them. The DNA of the CDR3 is TGTGCCAGCAGCCAAGTTTTCGAGGGGCCCGATACGCAGTATTTT. Amino acid sequence: CASSQVFEGPDTQYF.

This sequence joins TRBV29-1 and TRBJ1-1; tentative D call: TRBD1 (6 bases). V lost 4 bases and J lost 1, with 10 bases in between. Germline CDR1 and CDR2: SQVTM and ANQGSEA. The CDR3 consists of 13 residues. Here the CDR3 reads CSVAGAQNTEAFF. For the CDR3, the DNA is TGCAGCGTTGCGGGGGCCCAGAACACTGAAGCTTTCTTT.

The table lists this clonotype with a few counts. V is TRBV20-1 and J is TRBJ2-1; unclear D gene. Trimming cost V 5 bases and J 1 base, with 12 bases left between them. Germline assignment: CDR1 DFQATT and CDR2 SNEGSKA (reference sequence). The CDR3 extends over 14 amino acids. CDR3 nucleotide sequence: TGCAGTGCTGGCCCCCCGGGTTCCTACAATGAGCAGTTCTTC. Its translation is CSAGPPGSYNEQFF.

The chain links TRBV4-1 to TRBJ1-6; a weak D match, TRBD1 (5 bases). V lost 1 base and J lost 7, with 5 bases in between. The CDR3 contains 13 residues. From germline, CDR1 is MGHRA and CDR2 YSYEKL. This CDR3 reads CASSQGGNSPLHF. DNA for the CDR3: TGCGCCAGCAGCCAAGGGGGGAATTCACCCCTCCACTTT.

The chain recombines TRBV2 with TRBJ2-7; D is perhaps TRBD1 or TRBD2 (5 bases each). Deletions cut 7 bases from V and 3 bases from J, with 19 bases between. Germline V gives CDR1 SNHLY, CDR2 FYNNEI. CDR3 length equals 15 residues. CDR3 amino acids: CASIVDGTVNYEQYF. As DNA, the CDR3 is TGTGCCAGCATTGTAGACGGGACGGTTAACTACGAGCAGTACTTC.

This clonotype was recorded at least ten times. The rearrangement uses TRBV2 and TRBJ1-1; no clear D gene. The V end was cut by 9 bases, the J end by 1 base, with 15 bases between. The CDR3 is 14 residues long. CDR1 SNHLY and CDR2 FYNNEI come from the germline V gene. This CDR3 is CARRELGKNTEAFF. CDR3 sequence (DNA): TGTGCCAGGAGGGAGCTAGGTAAGAACACTGAAGCTTTCTTT.

In its sample, this clonotype was seen many times. The CDR3 protein is CASSLMRGPETQYF. The CDR3 DNA reads TGTGCCAGCAGCTTAATGAGGGGGCCAGAGACCCAGTACTTC. This chain uses TRBV11-1 with TRBJ2-5; 7 positions match TRBD1. The length of the CDR3 is 14 residues. Trimming cost V 2 bases and J 4 bases; bases outside gene matches: 4. CDR1 and CDR2 (germline): SGHAT, FQDESV (reference sequence). The full variable domain, with the rest looked up from reference TRBV11-1 and TRBJ2-5, is EAEVAQSPRYKITEKSQAVAFWCDPISGHATLYWYRQILGQGPELLVQFQDESVVDDSQLPKDRFSAERLKGVDSTLKIQPAELGDSAMYLCASSLMRGPETQYFGPGTRLLVL.

The chain recombines TRBV6-1 with TRBJ1-5; TRBD1 matches at 9 bases. CDR1 and CDR2 (germline): MNHNS, SASEGT. CDR3 length: 15 residues. J lost 7 bases, V lost 7 bases, and 11 bases had no gene match. Here the CDR3 DNA reads TGTGCCAGCACTACGCCGGGACAGGGTTGGCAGCCCCAGCATTTT. Amino acid sequence: CASTTPGQGWQPQHF.

The chain links TRBV7-2 to TRBJ2-7, with D maybe TRBD1 (5 bases). The V and J ends lost 5 bases and 6 bases respectively, with 17 bases between them. Germline CDR1 reads SGHTA; CDR2 reads FQGNSA. The CDR3 has 14 residues. Written as DNA, the CDR3 is TGTGCCAGCAGCGAAGGGGCAGGTATCACCGAGCAGTACTTC. Translation gives CASSEGAGITEQYF.

In this sample, this clonotype turned up many times. The chain carries TRBV7-9 and TRBJ1-1; possible D gene TRBD1, 5 bases. Trimming removed 4 bases from V and 4 bases from J, with 16 bases in between. The CDR3 is 15 residues long. Germline lookup yields CDR1 SEHNR and CDR2 FQNEAQ (reference sequence). CDR3 coding DNA: TGTGCCAGCAGCTCCGGGGTTGTCGGGGGCACTGAAGCTTTCTTT. Amino acid sequence: CASSSGVVGGTEAFF.